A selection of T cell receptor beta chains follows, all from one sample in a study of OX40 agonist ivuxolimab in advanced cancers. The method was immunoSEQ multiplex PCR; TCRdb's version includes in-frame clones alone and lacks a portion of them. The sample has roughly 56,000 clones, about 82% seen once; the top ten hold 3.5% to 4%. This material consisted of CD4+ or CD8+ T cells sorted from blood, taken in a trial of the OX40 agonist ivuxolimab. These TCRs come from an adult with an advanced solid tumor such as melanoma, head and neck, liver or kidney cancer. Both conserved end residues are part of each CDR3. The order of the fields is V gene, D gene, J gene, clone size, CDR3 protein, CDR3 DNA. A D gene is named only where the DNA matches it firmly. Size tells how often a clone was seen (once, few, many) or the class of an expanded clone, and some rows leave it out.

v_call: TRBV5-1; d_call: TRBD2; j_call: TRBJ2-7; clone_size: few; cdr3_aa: CASSLGIAGTYEQYF; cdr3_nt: TGCGCCAGCAGCCTGGGGATAGCGGGGACCTACGAGCAGTACTTC
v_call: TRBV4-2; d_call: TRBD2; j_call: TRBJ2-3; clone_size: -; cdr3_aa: CASSQELTSGGRADTQYF; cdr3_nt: TGTGCCAGCAGCCAAGAACTGACTAGCGGGGGGAGGGCAGATACGCAGTATTTT
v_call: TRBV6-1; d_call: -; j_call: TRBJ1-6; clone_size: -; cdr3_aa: CASSVQGWSSPLHF; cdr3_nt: TGTGCCAGCAGTGTACAGGGATGGAGCTCACCCCTCCACTTT
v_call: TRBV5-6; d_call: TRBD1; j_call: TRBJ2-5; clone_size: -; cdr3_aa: CASSSLGQGGETQYF; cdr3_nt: TGTGCCAGCAGCTCCCTCGGACAGGGTGGAGAGACCCAGTACTTC
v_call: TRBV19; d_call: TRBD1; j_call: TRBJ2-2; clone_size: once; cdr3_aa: CASSVGQGVDGELFF; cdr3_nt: TGTGCCAGTAGTGTAGGACAGGGAGTCGACGGGGAGCTGTTTTTT
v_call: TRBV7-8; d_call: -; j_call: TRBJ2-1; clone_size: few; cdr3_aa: CASSLEQGMYNEQFF; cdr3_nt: TGTGCCAGCAGCTTAGAGCAGGGCATGTACAATGAGCAGTTCTTC
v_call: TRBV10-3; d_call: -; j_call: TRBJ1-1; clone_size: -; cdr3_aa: CAISESTRTANGAFF; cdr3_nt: TGTGCCATCAGTGAGTCGACTCGGACAGCAAACGGAGCTTTCTTT
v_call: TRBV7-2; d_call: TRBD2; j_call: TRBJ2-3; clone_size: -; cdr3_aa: CASSLERTSGLTDTQYF; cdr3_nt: TGTGCCAGCAGCTTAGAACGGACTAGCGGCCTCACAGATACGCAGTATTTT
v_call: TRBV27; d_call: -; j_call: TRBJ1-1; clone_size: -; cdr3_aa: CASRRGSPITEAFF; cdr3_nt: TGTGCCAGCAGAAGGGGCTCCCCCATAACTGAAGCTTTCTTT
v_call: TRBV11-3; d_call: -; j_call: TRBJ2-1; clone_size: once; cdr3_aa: CASSFLTGRHGNEQFF; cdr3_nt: TGTGCCAGCAGCTTTCTAACGGGGAGACACGGCAATGAGCAGTTCTTC
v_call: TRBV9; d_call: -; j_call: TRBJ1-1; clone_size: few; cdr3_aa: CASSVVDWNTEAFF; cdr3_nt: TGTGCCAGCAGCGTAGTTGATTGGAACACTGAAGCTTTCTTT
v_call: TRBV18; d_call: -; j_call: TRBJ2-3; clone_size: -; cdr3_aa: CASSPSGGITDTQYF; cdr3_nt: TGTGCCAGCTCCCCGAGTGGGGGGATCACAGATACGCAGTATTTT
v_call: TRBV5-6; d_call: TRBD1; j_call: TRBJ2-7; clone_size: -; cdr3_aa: CASSHRTGKDLYEQYF; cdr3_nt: TGTGCCAGCAGCCACCGGACAGGGAAAGACCTCTACGAGCAGTACTTC
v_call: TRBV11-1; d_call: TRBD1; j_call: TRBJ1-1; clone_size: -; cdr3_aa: CASSLNRGRGRTEAFF; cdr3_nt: TGTGCCAGCAGCCTCAACAGGGGGCGAGGGCGAACTGAAGCTTTCTTT
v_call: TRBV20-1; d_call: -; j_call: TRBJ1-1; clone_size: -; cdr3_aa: CSLKGNEAFF; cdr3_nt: TGCAGCTTAAAGGGAAATGAAGCTTTCTTT
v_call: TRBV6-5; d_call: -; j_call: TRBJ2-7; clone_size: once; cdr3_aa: CASTNRRAREQYF; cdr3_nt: TGTGCCAGCACCAACCGGAGGGCGCGGGAGCAGTACTTC
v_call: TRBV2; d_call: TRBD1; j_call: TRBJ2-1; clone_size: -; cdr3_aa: CASSRGSSYNEQFF; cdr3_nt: TGTGCCAGCAGCAGGGGGAGCTCCTACAATGAGCAGTTCTTC
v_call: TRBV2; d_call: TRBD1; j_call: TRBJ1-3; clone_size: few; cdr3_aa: CASSWTGEDSVVYF; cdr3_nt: TGTGCCAGCAGTTGGACAGGGGAAGATTCGGTCGTATATTTT
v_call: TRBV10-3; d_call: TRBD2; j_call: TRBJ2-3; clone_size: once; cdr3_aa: CAISGRTSGGVSTDTQYF; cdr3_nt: TGTGCCATCAGTGGCCGGACTAGCGGGGGTGTTAGCACAGATACGCAGTATTTT
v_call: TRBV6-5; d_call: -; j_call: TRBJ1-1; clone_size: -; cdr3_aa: CASSYRPPNTEAFF; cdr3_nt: TGTGCCAGCAGTTATAGGCCTCCGAACACTGAAGCTTTCTTT
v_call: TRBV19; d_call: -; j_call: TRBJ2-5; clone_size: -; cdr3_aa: CASSIKYQETQYF; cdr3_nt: TGTGCCAGTAGTATCAAGTACCAAGAGACCCAGTACTTC
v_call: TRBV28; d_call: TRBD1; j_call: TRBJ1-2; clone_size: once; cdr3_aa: CASGGQAPYGYTF; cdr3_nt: TGTGCCAGCGGAGGACAGGCGCCCTATGGCTACACCTTC
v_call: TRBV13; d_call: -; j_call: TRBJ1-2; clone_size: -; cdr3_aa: CASSETDYGYTF; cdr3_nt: TGTGCCAGCAGCGAGACAGACTATGGCTACACCTTC
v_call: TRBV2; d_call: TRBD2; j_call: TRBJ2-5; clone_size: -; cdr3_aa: CASSGGGAGETQYF; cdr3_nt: TGTGCCAGCAGTGGCGGGGGGGCCGGGGAGACCCAGTACTTC
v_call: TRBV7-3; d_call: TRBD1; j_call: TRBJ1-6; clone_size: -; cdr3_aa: CASSLQGADSPLHF; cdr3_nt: TGTGCCAGCAGCTTACAGGGGGCTGATTCACCCCTCCACTTT
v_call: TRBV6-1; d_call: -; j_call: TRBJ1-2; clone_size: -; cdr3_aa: CASRVGGTNYGYTF; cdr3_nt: TGTGCCAGCAGAGTCGGGGGGACTAACTATGGCTACACCTTC
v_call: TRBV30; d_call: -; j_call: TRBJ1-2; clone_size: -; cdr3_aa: CAWSVLGTNYGYTF; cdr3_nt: TGTGCCTGGAGTGTACTAGGAACCAACTATGGCTACACCTTC
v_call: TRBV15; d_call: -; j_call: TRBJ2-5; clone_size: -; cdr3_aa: CATSREETQYF; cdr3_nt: TGTGCCACCAGCAGAGAAGAGACCCAGTACTTC
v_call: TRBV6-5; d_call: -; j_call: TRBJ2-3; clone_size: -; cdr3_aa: CASSRRGTDTQYF; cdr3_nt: TGTGCCAGCAGCCGCAGGGGCACAGATACGCAGTATTTT
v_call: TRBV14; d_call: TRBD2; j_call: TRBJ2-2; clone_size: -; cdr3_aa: CASSQHSRAGGAGLTRELFF; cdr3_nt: TGTGCCAGCAGCCAACATTCGCGAGCGGGGGGCGCCGGTCTAACCAGGGAGCTGTTTTTT
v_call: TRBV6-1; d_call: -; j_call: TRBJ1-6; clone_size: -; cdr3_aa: CARGERENSPLHF; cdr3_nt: TGTGCCAGGGGGGAGAGGGAGAATTCACCCCTCCACTTT
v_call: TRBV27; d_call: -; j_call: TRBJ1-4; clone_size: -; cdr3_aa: CASTPKGAGQGKLFF; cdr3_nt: TGTGCCAGCACCCCCAAAGGCGCGGGACAAGGAAAACTGTTTTTT